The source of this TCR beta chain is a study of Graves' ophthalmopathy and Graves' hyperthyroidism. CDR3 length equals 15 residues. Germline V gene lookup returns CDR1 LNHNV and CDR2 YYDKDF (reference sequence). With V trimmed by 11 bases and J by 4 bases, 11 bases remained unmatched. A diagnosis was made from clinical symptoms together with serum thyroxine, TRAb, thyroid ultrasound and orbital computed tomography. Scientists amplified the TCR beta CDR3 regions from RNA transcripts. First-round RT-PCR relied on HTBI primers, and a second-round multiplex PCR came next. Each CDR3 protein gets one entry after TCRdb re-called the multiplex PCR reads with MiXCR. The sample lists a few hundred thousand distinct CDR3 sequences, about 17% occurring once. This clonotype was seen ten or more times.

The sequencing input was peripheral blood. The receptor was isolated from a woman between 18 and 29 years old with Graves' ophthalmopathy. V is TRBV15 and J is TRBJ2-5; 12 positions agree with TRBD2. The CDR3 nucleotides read TGTGCCCCCCCTCTAGCGGGAGGGCCGGGAGAGACCCAGTACTTC. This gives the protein CAPPLAGGPGETQYF.